One TCR beta chain is described in this entry. This sample stems from a study of T-cell reconstitution after alpha-beta-depleted transplantation in children. Unique molecular identifiers were built into the TCRbeta library. TCRdb re-called the PCR reads with MiXCR, one entry per CDR3 protein. Among around 200,000 distinct CDR3 sequences listed, around 10% were seen once. The V gene's germline CDR1 is SGHRS and CDR2 YFSETQ. Deletions cut 4 bases from V and 0 bases from J, with 11 bases between. The CDR3 contains 16 residues. The chain links TRBV5-1 to TRBJ2-6; possible D gene TRBD1, 6 bases. The TCR comes from a human donor who donated a stem cell graft to a child with acute lymphoblastic leukemia. The sample was PBMCs from the stem cell graft donor, taken from the stem cell graft. The CDR3 sequence is CASSVGQHSGANVLTF. Written as DNA, the CDR3 is TGCGCCAGCAGCGTTGGACAGCACTCTGGGGCCAACGTCCTGACTTTC.